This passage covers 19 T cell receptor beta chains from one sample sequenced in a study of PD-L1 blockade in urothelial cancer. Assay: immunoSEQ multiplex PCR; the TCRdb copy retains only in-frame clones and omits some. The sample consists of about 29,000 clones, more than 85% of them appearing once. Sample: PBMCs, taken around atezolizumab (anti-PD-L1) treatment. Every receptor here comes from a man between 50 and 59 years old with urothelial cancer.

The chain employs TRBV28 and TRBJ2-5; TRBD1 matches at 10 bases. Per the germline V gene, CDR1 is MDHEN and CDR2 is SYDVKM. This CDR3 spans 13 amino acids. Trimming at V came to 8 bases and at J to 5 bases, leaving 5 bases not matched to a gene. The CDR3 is CASVDRGLETQYF. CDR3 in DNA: TGTGCCAGCGTGGACAGGGGGTTGGAGACCCAGTACTTC.

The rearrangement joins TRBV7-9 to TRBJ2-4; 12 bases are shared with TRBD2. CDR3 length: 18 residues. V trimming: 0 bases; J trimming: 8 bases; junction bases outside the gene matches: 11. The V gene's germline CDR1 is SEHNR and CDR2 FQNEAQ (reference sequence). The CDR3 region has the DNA TGTGCCAGCAGCTTAGCGTTTGAAACTAGCGGGGGGTCGCACATTCAGTACTTC. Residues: CASSLAFETSGGSHIQYF.

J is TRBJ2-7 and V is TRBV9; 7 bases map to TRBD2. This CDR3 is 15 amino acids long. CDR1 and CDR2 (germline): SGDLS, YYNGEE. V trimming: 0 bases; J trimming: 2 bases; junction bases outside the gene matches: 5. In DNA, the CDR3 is TGTGCCAGCAGCGTAGATATAGCGGGTACCTACGAGCAGTACTTC. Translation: CASSVDIAGTYEQYF.

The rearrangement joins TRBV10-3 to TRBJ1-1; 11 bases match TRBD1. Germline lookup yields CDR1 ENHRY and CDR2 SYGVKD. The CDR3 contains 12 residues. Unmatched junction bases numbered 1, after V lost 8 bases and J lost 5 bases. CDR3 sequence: CAIGQGATEAFF. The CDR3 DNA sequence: TGTGCCATCGGACAGGGGGCGACTGAAGCTTTCTTT.

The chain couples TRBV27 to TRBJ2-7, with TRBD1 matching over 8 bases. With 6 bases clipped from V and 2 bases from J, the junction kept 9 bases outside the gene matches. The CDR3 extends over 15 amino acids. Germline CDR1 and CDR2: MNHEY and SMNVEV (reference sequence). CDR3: CASSTDRGRPYEQYF. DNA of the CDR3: TGTGCCAGCAGCACCGACAGGGGTAGGCCCTACGAGCAGTACTTC.

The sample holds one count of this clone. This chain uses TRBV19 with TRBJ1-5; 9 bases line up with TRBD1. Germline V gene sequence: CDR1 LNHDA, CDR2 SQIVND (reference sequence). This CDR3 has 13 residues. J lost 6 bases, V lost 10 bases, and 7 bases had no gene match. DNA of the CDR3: TGTGCCACCAACAGGGGGCAAGGTCAGCCCCAGCATTTT. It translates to CATNRGQGQPQHF.

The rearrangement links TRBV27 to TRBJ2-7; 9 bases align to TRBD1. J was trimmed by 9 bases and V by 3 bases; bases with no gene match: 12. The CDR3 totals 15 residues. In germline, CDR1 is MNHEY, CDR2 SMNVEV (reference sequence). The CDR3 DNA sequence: TGTGCCAGCAGTTTGGTTGGACAGGGGCCTGGGGGGCAGTACTTC. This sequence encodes CASSLVGQGPGGQYF.

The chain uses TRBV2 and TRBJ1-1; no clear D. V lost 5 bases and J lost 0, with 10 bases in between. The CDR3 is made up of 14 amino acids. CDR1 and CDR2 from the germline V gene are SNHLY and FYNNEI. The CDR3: CASSSHSLNTEAFF. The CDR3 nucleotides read TGTGCCAGCAGTTCACACAGCTTGAACACTGAAGCTTTCTTT.

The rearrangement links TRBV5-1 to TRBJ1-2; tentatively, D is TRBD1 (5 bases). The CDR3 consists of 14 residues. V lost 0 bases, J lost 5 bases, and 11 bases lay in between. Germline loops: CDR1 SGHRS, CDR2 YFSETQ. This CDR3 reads CASSLGTGEYGYTF. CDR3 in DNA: TGCGCCAGCAGCTTGGGGACGGGGGAATATGGCTACACCTTC.

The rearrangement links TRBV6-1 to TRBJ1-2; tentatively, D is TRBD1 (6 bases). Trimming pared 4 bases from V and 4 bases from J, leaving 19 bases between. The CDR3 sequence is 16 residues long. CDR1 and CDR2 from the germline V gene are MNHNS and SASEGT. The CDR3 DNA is TGTGCCAGCAGTGCGGCCGGGACACGGGACCTCTATGGCTACACCTTC. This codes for CASSAAGTRDLYGYTF.

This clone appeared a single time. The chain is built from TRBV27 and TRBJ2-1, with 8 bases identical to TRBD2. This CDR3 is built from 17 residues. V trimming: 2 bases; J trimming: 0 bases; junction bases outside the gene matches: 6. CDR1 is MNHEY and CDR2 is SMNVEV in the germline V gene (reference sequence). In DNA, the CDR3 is TGTGCCAGCAGTTTAGTCGGCGGGAGGAACTCCTACAATGAGCAGTTCTTC. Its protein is CASSLVGGRNSYNEQFF.

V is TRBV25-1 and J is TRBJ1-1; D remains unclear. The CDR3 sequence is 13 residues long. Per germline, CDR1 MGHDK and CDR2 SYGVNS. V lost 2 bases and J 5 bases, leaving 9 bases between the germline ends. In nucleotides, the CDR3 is TGTGCCAGCAGTGAAGATGGCTGGACTGAAGCTTTCTTT. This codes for CASSEDGWTEAFF.

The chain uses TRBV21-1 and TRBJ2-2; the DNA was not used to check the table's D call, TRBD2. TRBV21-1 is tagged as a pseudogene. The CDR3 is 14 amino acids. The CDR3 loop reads CASSRDYNTGELFF. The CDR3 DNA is TGTGCCAGCAGCAGGGACTACAACACCGGGGAGCTGTTTTTT.

DNA of the CDR3: TGCGCCAGCAGCTTGGATCCCGGACAGGGGGTGGGGGAGCAGTACTTC. Amino acids: CASSLDPGQGVGEQYF. This sequence joins TRBV5-1 and TRBJ2-7, with TRBD1 identical over 10 bases. Trimming took 0 bases from V and 7 from J; bases not matched to a gene: 10. Germline CDR1 reads SGHRS; CDR2 reads YFSETQ. This CDR3 is 16 amino acids long. Full variable domain (missing parts from reference TRBV5-1 and TRBJ2-7): KAGVTQTPRYLIKTRGQQVTLSCSPISGHRSVSWYQQTPGQGLQFLFEYFSETQRNKGNFPGRFSGRQFSNSRSEMNVSTLELGDSALYLCASSLDPGQGVGEQYFGPGTRLTVT.

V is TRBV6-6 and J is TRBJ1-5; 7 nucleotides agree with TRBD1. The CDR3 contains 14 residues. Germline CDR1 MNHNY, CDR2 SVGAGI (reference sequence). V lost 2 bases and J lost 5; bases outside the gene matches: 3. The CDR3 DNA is TGTGCCAGCAGTTACCGGCAGGGGGATCAGCCCCAGCATTTT. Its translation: CASSYRQGDQPQHF.

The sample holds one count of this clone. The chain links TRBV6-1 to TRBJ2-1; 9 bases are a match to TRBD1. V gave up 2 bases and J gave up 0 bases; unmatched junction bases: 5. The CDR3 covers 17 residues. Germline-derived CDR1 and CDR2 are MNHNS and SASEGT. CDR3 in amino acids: CASSEFMTGGSYNEQFF. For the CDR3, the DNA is TGTGCCAGCAGTGAATTCATGACAGGGGGCTCCTACAATGAGCAGTTCTTC.

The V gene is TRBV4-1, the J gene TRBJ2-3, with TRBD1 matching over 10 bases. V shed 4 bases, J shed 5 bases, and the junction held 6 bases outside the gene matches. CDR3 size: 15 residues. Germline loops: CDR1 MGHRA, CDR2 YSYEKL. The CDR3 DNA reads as TGCGCCAGCAGCCGACAGGGGGCGCTTGGAGATACGCAGTATTTT. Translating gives CASSRQGALGDTQYF.

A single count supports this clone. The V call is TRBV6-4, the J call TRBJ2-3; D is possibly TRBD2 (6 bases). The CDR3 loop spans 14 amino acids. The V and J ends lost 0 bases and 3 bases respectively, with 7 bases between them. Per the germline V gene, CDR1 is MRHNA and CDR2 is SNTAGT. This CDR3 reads CASSDSAGTDTQYF. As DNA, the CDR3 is TGTGCCAGCAGTGACTCTGCGGGGACAGATACGCAGTATTTT.

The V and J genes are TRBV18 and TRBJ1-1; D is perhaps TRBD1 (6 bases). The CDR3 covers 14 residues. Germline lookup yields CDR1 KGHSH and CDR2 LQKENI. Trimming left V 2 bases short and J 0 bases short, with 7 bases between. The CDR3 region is CASSPGQLNTEAFF. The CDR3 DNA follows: TGTGCCAGCTCACCAGGACAGTTGAACACTGAAGCTTTCTTT.